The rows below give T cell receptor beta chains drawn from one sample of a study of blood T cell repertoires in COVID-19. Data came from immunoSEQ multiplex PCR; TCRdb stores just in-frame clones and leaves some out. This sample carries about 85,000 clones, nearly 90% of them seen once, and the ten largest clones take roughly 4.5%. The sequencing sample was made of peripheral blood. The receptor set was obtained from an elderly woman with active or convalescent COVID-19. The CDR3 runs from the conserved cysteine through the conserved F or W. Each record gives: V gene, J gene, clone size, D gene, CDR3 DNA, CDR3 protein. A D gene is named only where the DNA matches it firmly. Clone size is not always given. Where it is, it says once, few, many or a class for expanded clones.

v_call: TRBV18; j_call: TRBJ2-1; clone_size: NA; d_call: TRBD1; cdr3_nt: TGTGCCAGCTCACCACCCATAGTACAGGGGTTACACAATGAGCAGTTCTTC; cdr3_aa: CASSPPIVQGLHNEQFF
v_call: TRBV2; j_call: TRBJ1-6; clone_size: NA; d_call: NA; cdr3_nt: TGTGCCAGCAGCGCCCTAGGGGAGGTTGCCTCACCCCTCCACTTT; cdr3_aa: CASSALGEVASPLHF
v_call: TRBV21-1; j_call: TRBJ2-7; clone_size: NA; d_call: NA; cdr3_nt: TGTGCCAGCAGAAGCTCGACAGGGGGGTACGAGCAGTACTTC; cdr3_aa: CASRSSTGGYEQYF
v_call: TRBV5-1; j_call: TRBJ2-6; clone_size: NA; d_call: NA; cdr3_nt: TGCGCCAGCAGCTATCTGGGTCTCGACAGGACAGTCGCCTCTGGGGCCAACGTCCTGACTTTC; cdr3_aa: CASSYLGLDRTVASGANVLTF
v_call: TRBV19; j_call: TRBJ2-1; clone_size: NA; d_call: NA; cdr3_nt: TGTGCCAGTAGCATCGGGTCAAACTACAATGAGCAGTTCTTC; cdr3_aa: CASSIGSNYNEQFF
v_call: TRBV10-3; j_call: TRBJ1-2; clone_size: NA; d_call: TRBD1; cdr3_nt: TGTGCCATCAGTGAGAATCAGGGGGCGCTGGGCTACACCTTC; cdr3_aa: CAISENQGALGYTF
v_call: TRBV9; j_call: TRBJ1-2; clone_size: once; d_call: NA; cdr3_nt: TGTGCCAGCAGCGTAGAACCGGACAGCCCGAGAGGCTACACCTTC; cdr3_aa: CASSVEPDSPRGYTF
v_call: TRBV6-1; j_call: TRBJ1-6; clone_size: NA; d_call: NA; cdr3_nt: TGTGCCAGCAGTGATCGGTCAGGGCTATGGTCACCCCTCCACTTT; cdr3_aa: CASSDRSGLWSPLHF
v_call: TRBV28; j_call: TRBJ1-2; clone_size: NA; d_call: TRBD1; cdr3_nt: TGTGCCAGCAGTGGACACAGGGGGGGAAGTGGAGGCTACACCTTC; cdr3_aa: CASSGHRGGSGGYTF
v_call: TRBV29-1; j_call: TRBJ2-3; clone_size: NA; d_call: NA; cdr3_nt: TGCAGCGTTGCTACAGGCACAGATACGCAGTATTTT; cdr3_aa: CSVATGTDTQYF
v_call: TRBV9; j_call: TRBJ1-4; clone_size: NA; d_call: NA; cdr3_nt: TGTGCCAGCGGCTCAGCAACTAATGAAAAACTGTTTTTT; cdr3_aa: CASGSATNEKLFF
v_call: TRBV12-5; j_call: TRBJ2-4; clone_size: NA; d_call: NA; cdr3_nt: TGTGCTAGTGGTTTGGACAACAGCGGAGCCAAAAACATTCAGTACTTC; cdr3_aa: CASGLDNSGAKNIQYF
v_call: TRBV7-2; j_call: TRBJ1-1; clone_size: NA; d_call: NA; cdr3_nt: TGTGCCAGCAGCTTAATAGGGGGGAACACTGAAGCTTTCTTT; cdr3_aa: CASSLIGGNTEAFF
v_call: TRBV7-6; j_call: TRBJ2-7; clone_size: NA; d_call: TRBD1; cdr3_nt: TGTGCCAGCAGCTTAGGGTCAGGGGGCCCCGAGCAGTACTTC; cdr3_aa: CASSLGSGGPEQYF
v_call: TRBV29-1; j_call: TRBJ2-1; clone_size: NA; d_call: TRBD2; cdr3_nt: TGCAGCGTTGGGCTAGCGGGAGTCTACAATGAGCAGTTCTTC; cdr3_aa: CSVGLAGVYNEQFF
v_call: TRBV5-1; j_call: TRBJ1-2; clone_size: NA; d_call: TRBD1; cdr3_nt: TGCGCCAGCAGCGACGGACAGGGGAACTATGGCTACACCTTC; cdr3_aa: CASSDGQGNYGYTF
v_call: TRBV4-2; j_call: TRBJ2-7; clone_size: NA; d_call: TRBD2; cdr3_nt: TGTGCCAGCAGCCAAGTAGACGGGAGGAGCTCCTACGAGCAGTACTTC; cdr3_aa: CASSQVDGRSSYEQYF
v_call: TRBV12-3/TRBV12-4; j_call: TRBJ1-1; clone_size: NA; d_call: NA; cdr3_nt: TGTGCCAGCAGCCGCGCCGGCACTGAAGCTTTCTTT; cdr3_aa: CASSRAGTEAFF
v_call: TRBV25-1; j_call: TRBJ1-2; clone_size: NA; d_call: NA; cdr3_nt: TGTGCCAGCAGTGAATTAAGTGGGACACCCTATGGCTACACCTTC; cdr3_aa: CASSELSGTPYGYTF
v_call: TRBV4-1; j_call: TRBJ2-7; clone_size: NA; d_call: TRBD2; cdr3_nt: TGCGCCAGCAGCCAAGATCGGCTAGCGGGAGGGGGGACCTACGAGCAGTACTTC; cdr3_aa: CASSQDRLAGGGTYEQYF
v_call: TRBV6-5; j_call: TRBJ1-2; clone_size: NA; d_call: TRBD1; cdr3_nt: TGTGCCACCTCAGTCGGGACAGGGAACTATGGCTACACCTTC; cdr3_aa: CATSVGTGNYGYTF
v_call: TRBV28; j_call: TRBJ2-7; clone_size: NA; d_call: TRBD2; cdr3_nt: TGTGCCAGCAGTTTTACTAGCGCAGCCTACGAGCAGTACTTC; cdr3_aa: CASSFTSAAYEQYF
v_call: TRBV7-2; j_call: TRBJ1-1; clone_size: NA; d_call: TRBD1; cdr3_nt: TGTGCCAGCAGCGCAGACGGACAGGGGGACACTGAAGCTTTCTTT; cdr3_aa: CASSADGQGDTEAFF
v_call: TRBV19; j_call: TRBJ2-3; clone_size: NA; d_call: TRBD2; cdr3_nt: TGTGCCAGTAGTCCCCTAGCGGGAGTAGCAGATACGCAGTATTTT; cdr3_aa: CASSPLAGVADTQYF
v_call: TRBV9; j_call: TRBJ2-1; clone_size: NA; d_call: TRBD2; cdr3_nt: TGTGCCAGCAGCGTAGGCTTCGGCGGGAGGGGCGACAATGAGCAGTTCTTC; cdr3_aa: CASSVGFGGRGDNEQFF
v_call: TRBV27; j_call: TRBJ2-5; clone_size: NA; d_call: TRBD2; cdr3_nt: TGTGCCAGCAGTCCCCTTATCTCTAGCGGCCAAGAGACCCAGTACTTC; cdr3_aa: CASSPLISSGQETQYF
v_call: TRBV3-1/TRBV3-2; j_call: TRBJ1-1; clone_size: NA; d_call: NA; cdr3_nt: TGTGCCAGCAGCCCGTATGGGATAGGGGGAAAAGCGAACACTGAAGCTTTCTTT; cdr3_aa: CASSPYGIGGKANTEAFF
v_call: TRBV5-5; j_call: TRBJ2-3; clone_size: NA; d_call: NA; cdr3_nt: TGTGCCAGCAGCCAGATTAGCACAGATACGCAGTATTTT; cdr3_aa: CASSQISTDTQYF
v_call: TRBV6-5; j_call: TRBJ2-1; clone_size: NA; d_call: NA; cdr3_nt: TGTGCCAGCAGTCACACACTGGGGCCAAATGAGCAGTTCTTC; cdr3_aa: CASSHTLGPNEQFF
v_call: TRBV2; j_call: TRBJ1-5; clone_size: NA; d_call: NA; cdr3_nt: TGTGCCAGCAGTGATGGGGCTGGCAATCAGCCCCAGCATTTT; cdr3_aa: CASSDGAGNQPQHF
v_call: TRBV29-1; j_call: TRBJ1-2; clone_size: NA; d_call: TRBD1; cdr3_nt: TGCAGCGTTGGGGAAGGGGGCGCGGTGAATGGCTACACCTTC; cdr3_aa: CSVGEGGAVNGYTF
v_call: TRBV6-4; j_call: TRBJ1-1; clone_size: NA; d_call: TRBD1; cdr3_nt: TGTGCCAGCAAATTGGATTCCCTTACAGGGGACACTGAAGCTTTCTTT; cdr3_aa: CASKLDSLTGDTEAFF
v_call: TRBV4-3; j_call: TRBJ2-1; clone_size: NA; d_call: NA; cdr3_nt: TGCGCCAGCAGCCAGGGGAGGTGGTCTACTCTTCGCCCCGGAAATGAGCAGTTCTTC; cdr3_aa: CASSQGRWSTLRPGNEQFF
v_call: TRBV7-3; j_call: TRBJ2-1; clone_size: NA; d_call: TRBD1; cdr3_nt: TGTGCCAGCAGCACAAGACAGGGGGCAACGTCCTACAATGAGCAGTTCTTC; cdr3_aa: CASSTRQGATSYNEQFF
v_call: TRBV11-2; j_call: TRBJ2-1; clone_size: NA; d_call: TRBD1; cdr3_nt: TGTGCCAGCAGCCGAGGCCCCGGGACAGGGCCCGCCTGGCAGTTCTTC; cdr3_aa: CASSRGPGTGPAWQFF
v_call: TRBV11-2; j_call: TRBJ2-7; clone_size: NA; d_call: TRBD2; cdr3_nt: TGTGCCAGCAGCTTAAGTGGCGGGAGCTCCTACGAGCAGTACTTC; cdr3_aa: CASSLSGGSSYEQYF
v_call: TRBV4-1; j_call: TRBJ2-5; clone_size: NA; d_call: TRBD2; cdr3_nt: TGCGCCAGCAGCCAAGATCATACTAGCGGGAGGTTCCAAGAGACCCAGTACTTC; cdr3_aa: CASSQDHTSGRFQETQYF
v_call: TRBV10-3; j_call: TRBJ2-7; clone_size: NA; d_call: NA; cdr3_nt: TGTGCCATCAGTTTACAGGGCTCCGAGCAGTACTTC; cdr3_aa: CAISLQGSEQYF
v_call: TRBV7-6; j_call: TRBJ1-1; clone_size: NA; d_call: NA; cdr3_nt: TGTGCCAGCAGCTTAGTAGAGAACACTGAAGCTTTCTTT; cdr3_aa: CASSLVENTEAFF
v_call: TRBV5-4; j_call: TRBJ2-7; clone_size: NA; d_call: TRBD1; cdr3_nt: TGTGCCAGCAGCTTGGACAGGGGAAATACCTACGAGCAGTACTTC; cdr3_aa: CASSLDRGNTYEQYF
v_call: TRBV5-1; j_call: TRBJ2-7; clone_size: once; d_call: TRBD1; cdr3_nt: TGCGCCAGCAGCGAAGGGACAGGGTGGACCTACGAGCAGTACTTC; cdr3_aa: CASSEGTGWTYEQYF
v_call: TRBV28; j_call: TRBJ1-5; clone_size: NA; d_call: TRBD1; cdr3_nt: TGTGCCAGCAGTCCCCACAGGGGGCGAAGTCAGCCCCAGCATTTT; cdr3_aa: CASSPHRGRSQPQHF
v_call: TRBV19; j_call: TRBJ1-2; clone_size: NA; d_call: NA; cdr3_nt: TGTGCCAGTGACTCATTTGGTACCGGTTATGGCTACACCTTC; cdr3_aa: CASDSFGTGYGYTF
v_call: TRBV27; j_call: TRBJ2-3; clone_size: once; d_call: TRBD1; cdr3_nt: TGTGCCAGCAGTTTTTTGGGGACAGGGGTCACAGATACGCAGTATTTT; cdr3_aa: CASSFLGTGVTDTQYF
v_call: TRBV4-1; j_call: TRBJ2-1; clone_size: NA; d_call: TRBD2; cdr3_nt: TGCGCCAGCAGCCCGGGAGGGCGGGGGTCCTCCTACAATGAGCAGTTCTTC; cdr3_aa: CASSPGGRGSSYNEQFF
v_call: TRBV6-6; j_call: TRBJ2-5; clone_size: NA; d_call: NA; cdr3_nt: TGTGCCAGCAGTTACTCAAATCCGGGGAGGGAGACCCAGTACTTC; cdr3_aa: CASSYSNPGRETQYF
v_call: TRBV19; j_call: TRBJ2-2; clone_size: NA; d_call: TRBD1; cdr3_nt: TGTGCCAGTAGTACCCGACAGGGAAAGGTCACCGGGGAGCTGTTTTTT; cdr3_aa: CASSTRQGKVTGELFF
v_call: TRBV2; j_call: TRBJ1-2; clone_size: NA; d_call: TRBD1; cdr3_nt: TGTGCCAGCAGTAGGGACAGCTATGGCTACACCTTC; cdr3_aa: CASSRDSYGYTF
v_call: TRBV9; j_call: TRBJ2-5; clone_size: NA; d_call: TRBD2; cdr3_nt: TGTGCCAGCAGCGTAGGAGGTAGCGGGAGGGGTATTGAGACCCAGTACTTC; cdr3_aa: CASSVGGSGRGIETQYF
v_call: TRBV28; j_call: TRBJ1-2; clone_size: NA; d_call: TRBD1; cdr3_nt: TGTGCCAGCAGAAGGACAGGGGGGGTCTATGGCTACACCTTC; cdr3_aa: CASRRTGGVYGYTF
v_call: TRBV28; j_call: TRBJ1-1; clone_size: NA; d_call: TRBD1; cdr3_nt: TGTGCCAGCAGTCCGGACAGGGGAGTAAACACTGAAGCTTTCTTT; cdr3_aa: CASSPDRGVNTEAFF
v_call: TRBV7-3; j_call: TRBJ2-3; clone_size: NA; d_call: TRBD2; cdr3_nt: TGTGCCAGCAGTAAGGCGGGGGGCGCATCCGATACGCAGTATTTT; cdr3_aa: CASSKAGGASDTQYF
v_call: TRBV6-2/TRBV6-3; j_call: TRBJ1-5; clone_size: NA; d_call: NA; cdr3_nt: TGTGCCAGCAGTTCAGGACAGTGGGGGCAGCCCCAGCATTTT; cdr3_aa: CASSSGQWGQPQHF
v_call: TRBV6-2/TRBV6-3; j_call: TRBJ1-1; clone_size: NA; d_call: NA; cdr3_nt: TGTGCCAGCAGCCCCAGGGAGAACACTGAAGCTTTCTTT; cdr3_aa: CASSPRENTEAFF
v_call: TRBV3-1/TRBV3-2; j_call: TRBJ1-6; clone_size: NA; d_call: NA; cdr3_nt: TGTGCCAGCAGCAGCGGGCCTCCCGCCCTCCACTTT; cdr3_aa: CASSSGPPALHF
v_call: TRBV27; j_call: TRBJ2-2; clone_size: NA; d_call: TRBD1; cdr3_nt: TGTGCCAGCAGTATACGACAGGGTTCGGACACCGGGGAGCTGTTTTTT; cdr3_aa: CASSIRQGSDTGELFF
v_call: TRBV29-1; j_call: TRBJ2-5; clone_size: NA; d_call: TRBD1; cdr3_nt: TGCAGCGCCCACAGGGGTCAAGAGACCCAGTACTTC; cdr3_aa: CSAHRGQETQYF
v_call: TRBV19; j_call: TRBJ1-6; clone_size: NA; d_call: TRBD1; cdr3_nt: TGTGCCAGTAGTGGGACAGGGTCGGTCCGGTCACCCCTCCACTTT; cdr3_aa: CASSGTGSVRSPLHF
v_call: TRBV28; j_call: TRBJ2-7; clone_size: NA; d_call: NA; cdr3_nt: TGTGCCAGCAGTTCGCCGGGAAGGGAAGACTACGAGCAGTACTTC; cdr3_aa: CASSSPGREDYEQYF